This T cell receptor (beta chain) was sequenced in a study of neurological immune-mediated disorders. This clonotype showed up many times. Its antigen is unidentified. The cDNA was produced through 5'RACE with 10-nucleotide random UMIs. TCRdb itself ran the 5' RACE reads through MiXCR, one entry per CDR3 protein. The sample contains 25,000 to 35,000 distinct CDR3 sequences, about 4% of which appear only once. The controls, all healthy individuals, were blood bank volunteers in Maryland, USA. Input was more than 800,000 sorted T cells, either CD4+ or CD8+. Study conclusions and caveats: Multiple sclerosis was found to have the least TCR clonal expansion, below healthy controls, and HTLV-1-associated myelopathy the most.

The sequencing input was CD4+ T cells from blood. The receptor was derived from a woman in her thirties or forties in good health.

The CDR3 DNA reads as TGTGCCTTCCGCCGGGGGGGCGGGTACAATGAGCAGTTCTTC. Translation: CAFRRGGGYNEQFF. The rearrangement links TRBV7-2 to TRBJ2-1; 8 bases are a match to TRBD2. In germline, CDR1 is SGHTA, CDR2 FQGNSA. The CDR3 totals 14 residues. V lost 11 bases, J lost 4 bases, and 10 bases stayed unmatched.